Listed here is a single TCR beta chain. With 4 bases removed from V and 2 bases from J, the gap between germline ends came to 15 bases. The CDR3 is 16 amino acids. CDR1 MNHNS and CDR2 SASEGT come from the germline V gene. The sample originates from a study of blood T cell repertoires in COVID-19. Background on the study: Samples of COVID-19 (acute and convalescent) were obtained from the United States, Italy and Spain. T cells, B-cell-depleted T cells, or PBMCs supplied cDNA or gDNA.

Seattle-derived patients entered the study during active infection and were followed longitudinally. Original handling: Cell counts per sample came from amplifying reference gene primers. TCRdb's table, derived via immunoSEQ multiplex PCR, lists solely in-frame clones and lacks some. V and J calls and clone size are as listed in that table; D and trimming were resolved from the DNA. There are 200,000 to 300,000 clones in the sample; more than 85% occur only once, and 2% to 3% lies in the top ten. The J gene is TRBJ2-1, the V gene TRBV6-1; D is unresolved. The TCR was taken from a person aged 18 to 29 with COVID-19, enrolled during active disease. Source material: peripheral blood. In DNA form, the CDR3 reads TGTGCCAGCAGTGTGTATGCCCATGAGGCCTACAATGAGCAGTTCTTC. Amino acids: CASSVYAHEAYNEQFF.